The rows below give T cell receptor beta chains drawn from one sample of a study of CD8+ T cells in alopecia areata. Sequencing was performed with immunoSEQ multiplex PCR; in TCRdb, only in-frame clones are kept and a portion is missing. The sample has around 190,000 clones; 56% are singletons. The sequencing input was CD8+ T cells sorted from blood. The receptors were sampled from a human donor in good health. The CDR3 runs from the conserved cysteine through the conserved F or W. A D gene is named only where the DNA matches it firmly. The size of a clone is reported for some rows only, either as once, few or many, or as a class for expanded clones.

J gene	V gene	D gene	clone size	CDR3 protein	CDR3 DNA
TRBJ2-5	TRBV7-2	-	few	CASSDYSREETQYF	TGTGCCAGCAGCGACTACTCTCGAGAGGAGACCCAGTACTTC
TRBJ2-4	TRBV7-9	-	-	CASSLASEVGGIQYF	TGTGCCAGCAGCTTAGCGTCCGAGGTGGGAGGCATTCAGTACTTC
TRBJ1-6	TRBV9	-	-	CASSVDRSNSPLHF	TGTGCCAGCAGCGTGGACAGATCTAATTCACCCCTCCACTTT
TRBJ2-7	TRBV14	-	many	CASGETSYEQYF	TGTGCCAGCGGGGAGACATCCTACGAGCAGTACTTC
TRBJ2-6	TRBV27	-	-	CASSTLRGHLSGANVLTF	TGTGCCAGCAGTACACTCAGGGGACACCTCTCTGGGGCCAACGTCCTGACTTTC
TRBJ2-5	TRBV27	-	-	CASSPSRETQYF	TGTGCCAGCAGTCCCTCCAGAGAGACCCAGTACTTC
TRBJ2-2	TRBV29-1	TRBD1	once	CSVVDRENTGELFF	TGCAGCGTTGTTGACAGGGAGAACACCGGGGAGCTGTTTTTT
TRBJ2-6	TRBV2	-	-	CASGGESTFPGANVLTF	TGTGCCAGCGGAGGGGAGTCTACCTTCCCTGGGGCCAACGTCCTGACTTTC
TRBJ2-1	TRBV13	-	-	CASSPTSSYNEQFF	TGTGCCAGCAGCCCTACGAGCTCCTACAATGAGCAGTTCTTC
TRBJ2-1	TRBV5-4	-	few	CASRKDSYNEQFF	TGTGCCAGCAGGAAGGACAGCTACAATGAGCAGTTCTTC
TRBJ1-6	TRBV2	TRBD1	-	CASRGTGGLNSPLHF	TGTGCCAGCAGAGGGACAGGGGGCCTTAATTCACCCCTCCACTTT
TRBJ2-2	TRBV9	-	-	CASSLSSGELFF	TGTGCCAGCAGCCTGTCTAGCGGGGAGCTGTTTTTT
TRBJ1-2	TRBV15	-	-	CATSRDLRIANYGYTF	TGTGCCACCAGCAGAGATCTCCGGATAGCTAACTATGGCTACACCTTC
TRBJ2-1	TRBV27	TRBD2	-	CASSFKASGGNEQFF	TGTGCCAGCAGTTTCAAGGCTAGCGGAGGCAATGAGCAGTTCTTC
TRBJ2-5	TRBV2	-	few	CASSDTGGPGGAQYF	TGTGCCAGCAGTGACACGGGGGGCCCGGGTGGGGCCCAGTACTTC
TRBJ2-1	TRBV5-1	TRBD1	-	CASSWRQGISYNEQFF	TGCGCCAGCAGCTGGAGACAGGGTATCTCCTACAATGAGCAGTTCTTC
TRBJ1-1	TRBV29-1	TRBD1	-	CSLGQGDEAFF	TGCAGCCTAGGACAGGGGGATGAAGCTTTCTTT
TRBJ2-7	TRBV9	-	-	CASSVEGMNEQYF	TGTGCCAGCAGCGTAGAAGGGATGAACGAGCAGTACTTC
TRBJ1-3	TRBV5-6	TRBD1	few	CASSYPGQESHTIYF	TGTGCCAGCAGCTACCCGGGACAGGAGAGTCACACCATATATTTT
TRBJ1-2	TRBV14	TRBD1	few	CASRSTGHYGYTF	TGTGCCAGCAGATCGACAGGGCACTATGGCTACACCTTC
TRBJ1-5	TRBV19	TRBD1	-	CASSGTGGGNQPQHF	TGTGCCAGTAGCGGGACAGGGGGCGGCAATCAGCCCCAGCATTTT
TRBJ1-3	TRBV9	-	few	CASSVEAGNGNTIYF	TGTGCCAGCAGCGTAGAAGCAGGGAATGGAAACACCATATATTTT
TRBJ2-1	TRBV4-1	-	-	CASSQVGGVADEQFF	TGCGCCAGCAGCCAAGTGGGGGGTGTGGCCGATGAGCAGTTCTTC
TRBJ2-7	TRBV7-9	-	once	CASSPPVGAHEQYF	TGTGCCAGCAGCCCACCTGTGGGGGCCCACGAGCAGTACTTC